The 30 T cell receptor beta chains below were found in one sample sequenced in a study of graft-versus-host responses after intestinal transplantation. For these TCRs, the target antigens are not known. Profiled with immunoSEQ multiplex PCR; TCRdb holds only in-frame clones, not every one. The profile shows approximately 90,000 clones, more than 85% of them singletons. The sequences come from unstimulated CD8+ T cells sorted from spleen or lymph node cells, collected before transplant. The receptors come from a human donor who was the organ donor for an intestinal transplant.

This rearrangement joins TRBV11-2 to TRBJ2-1; the D gene is possibly TRBD2 (6 bases). Germline lookup yields CDR1 SGHAT and CDR2 FQNNGV. The CDR3 consists of 18 residues. The V and J ends lost 4 bases and 0 bases respectively, with 19 bases between them. CDR3 sequence (DNA): TGTGCCAGCAGCTCAGATCGATGGGCGGGAACCTCCTACAATGAGCAGTTCTTC. Encoded protein: CASSSDRWAGTSYNEQFF.

The V and J genes are TRBV5-6 and TRBJ2-1; TRBD2 is a possible D gene (5 bases). The germline V gene has CDR1 SGHDT and CDR2 YYEEEE. This CDR3 contains 14 residues. The V and J ends lost 3 bases and 8 bases respectively, with 15 bases between them. CDR3 nucleotides: TGTGCCAGCAGCTCTAGGGAGAGACATTATGAGCAGTTCTTC. Translation: CASSSRERHYEQFF.

This chain uses TRBV6-4 with TRBJ2-7, with a weak D call TRBD2 (6 bases). From germline, CDR1 is MRHNA and CDR2 SNTAGT. Trimming left V 7 bases short and J 8 bases short, with 21 bases between. The CDR3 is made up of 14 amino acids. The CDR3 reads CASIPAKGGTKQYF. CDR3 DNA sequence: TGTGCCAGCATCCCCGCAAAGGGCGGGACCAAGCAGTACTTC.

V usage is TRBV5-6 and J usage is TRBJ2-1; no clear D. Germline V CDR1 and CDR2: SGHDT, YYEEEE. The V and J ends lost 0 bases and 7 bases respectively, with 5 bases between them. This CDR3 contains 12 residues. The CDR3 spells CASSLARNEQFF. As DNA, the CDR3 is TGTGCCAGCAGCTTGGCGAGGAATGAGCAGTTCTTC.

The V gene is TRBV10-2, the J gene TRBJ1-2, with D unclear. The ends were cut back, 7 bases at V and 6 bases at J, with 9 bases in the middle. CDR1 and CDR2 (germline): WSHSY, SAAADI. CDR3 size: 11 residues. CDR3: CASIAGDGYTF. The CDR3, as DNA: TGCGCCAGCATTGCCGGGGATGGCTACACCTTC.

The J gene is TRBJ2-7, the V gene TRBV19; TRBD1 is a possible D gene (7 bases). Trimming took 3 bases from V and 1 from J, leaving 10 bases between them. Germline CDR1 reads LNHDA; CDR2 reads SQIVND (reference sequence). This CDR3 spans 14 amino acids. CDR3 amino acids: CASSMGGQSYEQYF. The DNA for the CDR3 is TGTGCCAGTAGTATGGGGGGACAGTCCTACGAGCAGTACTTC.

V and J are TRBV14 and TRBJ2-7; D not certain. Germline-derived CDR1 and CDR2 are SGHDN and FVKESK. V shed 0 bases and J shed 5 bases, with 23 bases lying between them. The CDR3 totals 18 residues. CDR3: CASSQEAPAVVPHHEQYF. The CDR3 DNA follows: TGTGCCAGCAGCCAAGAGGCCCCGGCTGTCGTACCCCACCACGAGCAGTACTTC.

The V gene is TRBV7-2, the J gene TRBJ2-5; TRBD1 or TRBD2 may be the D gene (5 bases each). The J call is in doubt because the DNA end fits TRBJ2-7 better. CDR3 length equals 15 residues. Germline lookup yields CDR1 SGHTA and CDR2 FQGNSA. The CDR3 sequence: CASSLPWGFEGEQYF. The CDR3 region has the DNA TGTGCCAGCAGCTTGCCCTGGGGCTTCGAGGGCGAGCAGTACTTC.

CDR3 nucleotides: TGTGCCAGCAGCTTAGGCTCTGGACCCGACTATGGCTACACCTTC. It is translated as CASSLGSGPDYGYTF. V usage is TRBV7-6 and J usage is TRBJ1-2; no reliable D call. V lost 1 base and J lost 3, with 12 bases in between. Germline V gene sequence: CDR1 SGHVS, CDR2 FNYEAQ. The CDR3 sequence is 15 residues long.

CDR3 DNA sequence: TGTGCCAGCATCCCGTTGACTAGCGGGGGAGACGGCTCCTACAATGAGCAGTTCTTC. Encoded protein: CASIPLTSGGDGSYNEQFF. The J gene is TRBJ2-1, the V gene TRBV5-4; 12 positions match TRBD2. The CDR3 contains 19 residues. Germline lookup yields CDR1 SGHNT and CDR2 YYREEE (reference sequence). Germline trimming cut 6 bases from V and 0 bases from J; bases unmatched to any gene: 13. The complete variable domain, with remaining parts taken from reference TRBV5-4 and TRBJ2-1, reads ETGVTQSPTHLIKTRGQQVTLRCSSQSGHNTVSWYQQALGQGPQFIFQYYREEENGRGNFPPRFSGLQFPNYSSELNVNALELDDSALYLCASIPLTSGGDGSYNEQFFGPGTRLTVL.

The chain joins TRBV7-3 to TRBJ2-3, with 9 nucleotides matching TRBD2. Per germline, CDR1 SGHTA and CDR2 FQGTGA. The J segment lost 4 bases and the V segment lost 1 base, leaving 9 bases of the junction unmatched. This CDR3 spans 17 amino acids. The chain's CDR3 is CASSLNPASGTADTQYF. CDR3 coding DNA: TGTGCCAGCAGCTTAAACCCCGCTAGCGGGACCGCAGATACGCAGTATTTT. The full variable domain, rest sourced from reference TRBV7-3 and TRBJ2-3, is GAGVSQTPSNKVTEKGKYVELRCDPISGHTALYWYRQSLGQGPEFLIYFQGTGAADDSGLPNDRFFAVRPEGSVSTLKIQRTERGDSAVYLCASSLNPASGTADTQYFGPGTRLTVL.

The chain links TRBV19 to TRBJ1-1; tentatively, D is TRBD1 (6 bases). Trimming removed 5 bases from V and 3 bases from J, with 13 bases in between. The germline V gene encodes CDR1 LNHDA and CDR2 SQIVND (reference sequence). The CDR3 totals 14 residues. CDR3 in amino acids: CASSGRGLDTEAFF. CDR3 in DNA: TGTGCCAGTAGTGGGCGGGGGCTGGACACTGAAGCTTTCTTT.

In DNA form, the CDR3 reads TGTGCCAGCAGTCCCGACTCCCTTGACATTCAGTACTTC. Encoded protein: CASSPDSLDIQYF. This chain joins TRBV6-5 and TRBJ2-4; D not certain. The CDR3 is 13 amino acids. Trimming removed 5 bases from V and 8 bases from J, with 13 bases in between. Germline V gives CDR1 MNHEY, CDR2 SVGAGI.

This sequence joins TRBV13 and TRBJ2-3, with unresolved D. This CDR3 has 16 residues. V lost 3 bases and J 5 bases, leaving 18 bases between the germline ends. The germline CDR1 and CDR2 sequences are PRHDT and FYEKMQ (reference sequence). DNA of the CDR3: TGTGCCAGCAGCTTCACCTCCCCGGACCCTAGAGATACGCAGTATTTT. This encodes CASSFTSPDPRDTQYF.

This chain joins TRBV6-5 and TRBJ1-2; maybe TRBD1 (5 bases). The length of the CDR3 is 16 residues. V lost 0 bases and J lost 0, with 11 bases in between. Looked up from germline, CDR1 is MNHEY and CDR2 is SVGAGI. The DNA of the CDR3 is TGTGCCAGCAGTTACTCGATTTTAGGGGCTAACTATGGCTACACCTTC. Encoded protein: CASSYSILGANYGYTF.

This clone was found once. In DNA form, the CDR3 reads TGTGCCAGCAGCCACGACTCGGGACAGAACTATGGCTACACCTTC. Translating gives CASSHDSGQNYGYTF. This rearrangement joins TRBV16 to TRBJ1-2; the match to TRBD1 covers 7 bases. The CDR3 has 15 amino acids. Germline V CDR1 and CDR2: KGHSY, FQNENV. After removal of 3 bases from V and 2 bases from J, the junction contained 6 bases not matched to a gene.

This clone has just one count. This rearrangement joins TRBV9 to TRBJ2-7; tentatively, D is TRBD2 (5 bases). The germline gives CDR1 SGDLS, CDR2 YYNGEE. V was cut by 0 bases and J by 2 bases, with 9 bases left in between. The CDR3 has 14 residues. The CDR3 coding sequence is TGTGCCAGCAGCGTAGCTGACTATGCCTACGAGCAGTACTTC. This gives the protein CASSVADYAYEQYF.

This sequence joins TRBV5-1 and TRBJ2-1; D possibly corresponds to TRBD2 (5 bases). The ends were cut back, 5 bases at V and 0 bases at J, with 12 bases in the middle. This CDR3 region has 15 residues. From germline, CDR1 is SGHRS and CDR2 YFSETQ. The CDR3 protein is CASREDGNSYNEQFF. For the CDR3, the DNA is TGCGCCAGCAGGGAGGATGGGAACTCCTACAATGAGCAGTTCTTC.

This clone was picked up a small number of times. The chain recombines TRBV5-6 with TRBJ1-5, with 11 bases identical to TRBD1. Germline CDR1 SGHDT, CDR2 YYEEEE. CDR3 length equals 16 residues. Trimming at V came to 4 bases and at J to 4 bases, leaving 7 bases not matched to a gene. The CDR3 nucleotides read TGTGCCAGCAGCATTTCGGGGACAGGGGGGAATCAGCCCCAGCATTTT. Amino acid sequence: CASSISGTGGNQPQHF.

This chain connects TRBV5-1 to TRBJ2-2, with D possibly being TRBD2 (5 bases). The germline V gene has CDR1 SGHRS and CDR2 YFSETQ. The CDR3 covers 14 residues. V lost 0 bases to trimming and J lost 5 bases, with 8 bases between them. CDR3 nucleotide sequence: TGCGCCAGCAGCTTGGAGGGAGATACCGGGGAGCTGTTTTTT. Protein: CASSLEGDTGELFF.

The V and J genes are TRBV6-5 and TRBJ2-3; D is unresolved. Germline CDR1 reads MNHEY; CDR2 reads SVGAGI. The CDR3 covers 14 residues. The germline V and J ends were trimmed by 0 bases and 5 bases, with 9 bases remaining between them. CDR3 sequence: CASSYSSRIDTQYF. The CDR3 nucleotides are TGTGCCAGCAGTTACTCGAGTCGGATAGATACGCAGTATTTT.

The chain is built from TRBV7-9 and TRBJ1-1; the D gene is possibly TRBD1 (6 bases). Trimming took 5 bases from V and 0 from J, leaving 13 bases between them. The CDR3 runs to 15 residues. Germline CDR1 and CDR2: SEHNR and FQNEAQ (reference sequence). CDR3 in amino acids: CASSTNRDMNTEAFF. In nucleotides, the CDR3 is TGTGCCAGCAGCACTAACAGGGACATGAACACTGAAGCTTTCTTT. The whole variable domain, filled in from reference TRBV7-9 and TRBJ1-1, reads DTGVSQNPRHKITKRGQNVTFRCDPISEHNRLYWYRQTLGQGPEFLTYFQNEAQLEKSRLLSDRFSAERPKGSFSTLEIQRTEQGDSAMYLCASSTNRDMNTEAFFGQGTRLTVV.

CDR3 loop: CASSVVGSSTDTQYF. The DNA of the CDR3 is TGTGCCAGCAGCGTAGTAGGTTCATCCACAGATACGCAGTATTTT. This sequence joins TRBV9 and TRBJ2-3; D gene unclear. The CDR3 runs to 15 residues. V shed 0 bases and J shed 2 bases, with 10 bases lying between them. Germline CDR1 SGDLS, CDR2 YYNGEE.

The CDR3 here is CASSERLAPGAYEQYF. CDR3 sequence (DNA): TGCGCCAGCAGTGAGAGACTCGCACCCGGAGCCTACGAGCAGTACTTC. The rearrangement links TRBV5-1 to TRBJ2-7; D not resolved. CDR1 SGHRS and CDR2 YFSETQ come from the germline V gene. The V and J ends lost 5 bases and 2 bases respectively, with 20 bases between them. The CDR3 consists of 16 residues.

This rearrangement joins TRBV9 to TRBJ2-3, with TRBD2 identical over 11 bases. The CDR3 is 19 residues long. The V and J ends lost 3 bases and 4 bases, in that order; junction bases with no gene match: 16. Germline loops: CDR1 SGDLS, CDR2 YYNGEE. As DNA, the CDR3 is TGTGCCAGCAGCGCCCCACTAGCGGGAGATTCTATCGTCTCAGATACGCAGTATTTT. This gives the protein CASSAPLAGDSIVSDTQYF.

The chain has TRBV9 and TRBJ2-7; D gene ambiguous. Looked up from germline, CDR1 is SGDLS and CDR2 is YYNGEE. The CDR3 is made up of 14 amino acids. Trimming pared 5 bases from V and 2 bases from J, leaving 14 bases between. The CDR3, as DNA: TGTGCCAGCAGACCGGGCAGGAGCCCCTACGAGCAGTACTTC. Its translation is CASRPGRSPYEQYF.

The chain combines TRBV13 with TRBJ2-5; the D gene is possibly TRBD1 (6 bases). Trimming pared 1 base from V and 7 bases from J, leaving 16 bases between. The CDR3 extends over 15 amino acids. Germline CDR1 is PRHDT and CDR2 is FYEKMQ (reference sequence). In nucleotides, the CDR3 is TGTGCCAGCAGCTTAGCCACACTAGGACAGCCGACCCAGTACTTC. Its protein product is CASSLATLGQPTQYF.

The gene calls are TRBV29-1 and TRBJ1-2; D not certain. Per the germline V gene, CDR1 is SQVTM and CDR2 is ANQGSEA. The CDR3 has 15 residues. The CDR3 loop reads CGAHFMGINNYGYTF. The CDR3, as DNA: TGCGGCGCCCATTTCATGGGGATAAATAACTATGGCTACACCTTC.

The CDR3 DNA is TGTGCCAGCAGTTTCGGGTGGGGCAATCAGCCCCAGCATTTT. Translating it yields CASSFGWGNQPQHF. The chain uses TRBV27 and TRBJ1-5; D is ambiguous. Germline assignment: CDR1 MNHEY and CDR2 SMNVEV (reference sequence). The length of the CDR3 is 14 residues. Between the trimmed V and J ends, which lost 3 bases and 2 bases, there was a span of 8 bases.

The gene calls are TRBV6-6 and TRBJ1-1, with D hard to call. Trimming removed 7 bases from V and 0 bases from J, with 15 bases in between. The germline V gene has CDR1 MNHNY and CDR2 SVGAGI (reference sequence). There are 15 residues in the CDR3. The CDR3 is CASTPGAGMNTEAFF. CDR3 nucleotide sequence: TGTGCCAGCACCCCTGGAGCCGGCATGAACACTGAAGCTTTCTTT.